This T cell receptor (beta chain) emerged from a study of blood T cell repertoires in COVID-19. Study-level information: The samples span acute and convalescent COVID-19 from the United States, Italy and Spain.

The CDR3 covers 15 residues. The J segment lost 4 bases and the V segment lost 4 bases, leaving 8 bases of the junction unmatched. Germline V CDR1 and CDR2: SGHRS, YFSETQ. Profiled with immunoSEQ multiplex PCR; TCRdb holds only in-frame clones, not every one. Of roughly 250,000 clones in the sample, 81% are singletons; the top ten hold around 2.9%. The TCR originated in an older woman with active or convalescent COVID-19. The chain has TRBV5-1 and TRBJ2-3; 8 bases fit TRBD1. The sample comprised peripheral blood. The CDR3 region has the DNA TGCGCCAGCAGCGAGGACAGGGTACTAGCAGATACGCAGTATTTT. It codes for CASSEDRVLADTQYF. The full variable domain, with the rest looked up from reference TRBV5-1 and TRBJ2-3, is KAGVTQTPRYLIKTRGQQVTLSCSPISGHRSVSWYQQTPGQGLQFLFEYFSETQRNKGNFPGRFSGRQFSNSRSEMNVSTLELGDSALYLCASSEDRVLADTQYFGPGTRLTVL.